The 7 T cell receptor beta chains given below trace back to one sample, sequenced in a study of cytomegalovirus exposure and HLA in healthy donors. PCR amplification relied on 60 Vbeta primers (plus 13 Jbeta primers). Here immunoSEQ multiplex PCR was the method, and the copy in TCRdb shows in-frame clones only, minus some. The profile covers 85,000 to 120,000 clones, with less than 80% appearing a single time and 3.5% to 4% taken by the ten largest. Sequences were obtained from PBMCs. The receptors here all came from a man aged 60 to 69 in good health and CMV-seronegative.

V usage is TRBV6-1 and J usage is TRBJ1-5; no clear D gene. CDR3 length: 11 amino acids. Trimming shortened V by 7 bases and J by 4 bases, and 5 bases separated the two germline ends. Looked up from germline, CDR1 is MNHNS and CDR2 is SASEGT. The CDR3 reads CASTTNQPQHF. CDR3 in DNA: TGTGCCAGCACTACGAATCAGCCCCAGCATTTT.

This clone was counted between two and nine times. This rearrangement joins TRBV7-9 to TRBJ1-1, with D maybe TRBD1 (6 bases). The CDR3 is made up of 16 amino acids. V gave up 1 base and J gave up 0 bases, with 12 bases separating them. Germline CDR1 is SEHNR and CDR2 is FQNEAQ (reference sequence). CDR3 amino acids: CASSLDIPGVNTEAFF. The CDR3 DNA reads TGTGCCAGCAGCTTAGATATACCAGGGGTGAACACTGAAGCTTTCTTT.

This chain connects TRBV18 to TRBJ2-7; D unclear. The CDR3 consists of 13 residues. The germline gives CDR1 KGHSH, CDR2 LQKENI. Trimming shortened V by 1 base and J by 5 bases, and 9 bases separated the two germline ends. This chain's CDR3 is CASSPRALDEQYV. The CDR3 nucleotides are TGTGCCAGCTCACCACGAGCGCTTGACGAGCAGTACGTC.

This clone turned up a few times. The V call is TRBV5-1, the J call TRBJ2-3; 8 bases are shared with TRBD2. The CDR3 length is 14 residues. Germline V gene sequence: CDR1 SGHRS, CDR2 YFSETQ. The V and J ends lost 5 bases and 7 bases, in that order; junction bases with no gene match: 9. The CDR3 protein is CASSTGRGAYTQYF. The CDR3, as DNA: TGCGCCAGCAGTACAGGGCGGGGGGCGTATACGCAGTATTTT.

The chain uses TRBV19 and TRBJ2-1, with TRBD1 identical over 9 bases. Germline loops: CDR1 LNHDA, CDR2 SQIVND (reference sequence). The J segment lost 3 bases and the V segment lost 9 bases, leaving 6 bases of the junction unmatched. This CDR3 region has 14 residues. CDR3 nucleotides: TGTGCCAGCACAGGGGGCAAAGGCTACAATGAGCAGTTCTTC. The encoded protein is CASTGGKGYNEQFF.

The V gene is TRBV7-8, the J gene TRBJ1-3; no clear D. Germline loops: CDR1 SGHVS, CDR2 FQNEAQ. Between the trimmed V and J ends, which lost 8 bases and 0 bases, there was a span of 17 bases. CDR3 length: 16 amino acids. The CDR3 coding sequence is TGTGCCAGCGGGATGGGGAGCCTGAGCTCTGGAAACACCATATATTTT. Amino acid sequence: CASGMGSLSSGNTIYF.

The chain employs TRBV19 and TRBJ2-7; a weak D match, TRBD1 (6 bases). The V gene's germline CDR1 is LNHDA and CDR2 SQIVND (reference sequence). The V and J ends lost 2 bases and 7 bases respectively, with 15 bases between them. The CDR3 totals 14 residues. CDR3 coding DNA: TGTGCCAGTAGTATAAACAGGGCGAGTGGGGAGCAGTACTTC. This gives the protein CASSINRASGEQYF.